This T cell receptor (beta chain) was sequenced for a study of T cell responses to AZD1222 COVID-19 vaccine. Study-level points and caveats: Mapped onto spike, vaccine-associated CD4 TCRs spanned it and were dominant at 160-218 and 743-854.

Generated by immunoSEQ multiplex PCR, the TCRdb table keeps only in-frame clones and is missing some. The sample yields around 110,000 clones, 75% to 90% seen once. V was clipped by 1 base and J by 5 bases; unmatched bases: 9. Germline CDR1 reads SGHTA; CDR2 reads FQGNSA. The CDR3 length is 16 residues. A remark on this clone: Its matching antigen is unknown.

Sequences were derived from peripheral blood, sampled on day 0 of AZD1222 vaccination. This chain connects TRBV7-2 to TRBJ2-5, with TRBD2 matching 8 bases. This TCR derives from an adult in good health. CDR3 residues: CASSLDSGKAGETQYF. The CDR3 bases are TGTGCCAGCAGCTTAGATAGCGGGAAGGCCGGGGAGACCCAGTACTTC. Together with reference TRBV7-2 and TRBJ2-5, the CDR3 gives the full variable domain: GAGVSQSPSNKVTEKGKDVELRCDPISGHTALYWYRQSLGQGLEFLIYFQGNSAPDKSGLPSDRFSAERTGGSVSTLTIQRTQQEDSAVYLCASSLDSGKAGETQYFGPGTRLLVL.